The clone carrying this TCR beta chain was seen ten or more times. Germline V gene data show CDR1 as LNHDA and CDR2 as SQIVND (reference sequence). The CDR3 length is 14 residues. V lost 7 bases, J lost 4 bases, and 16 bases lay in between. The data are from a study of Graves' ophthalmopathy and Graves' hyperthyroidism. The TCR beta CDR3 regions underwent amplification from RNA transcripts. Second-round multiplex PCR came after first-round RT-PCR with HTBI primers. TCRdb itself ran the multiplex PCR reads through MiXCR, one entry per CDR3 protein. This sample carries almost 40,000 distinct CDR3 sequences, 50% of them seen once, and the ten largest clones take about 28%.

The chain joins TRBV19 to TRBJ1-1, with a tentative D call TRBD1 (6 bases). The source of this sequence is an adult woman with stable Graves' hyperthyroidism. Sequences were obtained from peripheral blood. The DNA for the CDR3 is TGTGCCAGTATGAGGGACACATGGAGCACTGAAGCTTTCTTT. Translation: CASMRDTWSTEAFF.